A selection of T cell receptor beta chains follows, all from one sample in a study of T cell repertoires and HLA-DP antigens. Clones were read by immunoSEQ multiplex PCR, and TCRdb kept only the in-frame ones, dropping some. The sample includes about 73,000 clones, 80% of them seen just once. These receptors have no identified antigens. Source material: CD4+ T cells from PBMCs. All receptors come from a man in his sixties in good health and CMV-seronegative. Both conserved end residues are part of each CDR3. The D gene is left open where the match is weak. Clone size is not always given. Where it is, it says once, few, many or a class for expanded clones.

>-|TRBD2|TRBJ2-1|TRBV5-1
TGCGCCAGCAGCTTGAGGGCCGGGGGGGCCTACAATGAGCAGTTCTTC
CASSLRAGGAYNEQFF
>once|TRBD2|TRBJ2-1|TRBV4-3
TGCGCCAGCAGCCAAGGGGCTAGCGGGAGTTACAATGAGCAGTTCTTC
CASSQGASGSYNEQFF
>-|-|TRBJ2-3|TRBV7-8
TGTGCCAGCAGCTTAGAAGGACGTGCGGATACGCAGTATTTT
CASSLEGRADTQYF
>-|-|TRBJ1-4|TRBV9
TGTGCCAGCAGCGTAGGAGGCTTTCCCGGTAATGAAAAACTGTTTTTT
CASSVGGFPGNEKLFF
>-|TRBD1|TRBJ1-5|TRBV5-1
TGCGCCAGCAGCTTCGGGACAGGGGGAACCAATCAGCCCCAGCATTTT
CASSFGTGGTNQPQHF
>-|-|TRBJ1-2|TRBV7-2
TGTGCCAGCAGCCGGGACGTCGGGGGCTACACCTTC
CASSRDVGGYTF
>-|-|TRBJ2-5|TRBV10-1
TGCGCCAGCAGTGAGTCGAGAGGGCCCATCGGGGAGACCCAGTACTTC
CASSESRGPIGETQYF
>few|TRBD1|TRBJ1-5|TRBV19
TGTGCCAGTACCCCCGGGACAGGGGGTCGCAATCAGCCCCAGCATTTT
CASTPGTGGRNQPQHF
>-|-|TRBJ2-1|TRBV11-2
TGTGCCAGCAGCTTAGGGGCCGGACCTAACTACAATGAGCAGTTCTTC
CASSLGAGPNYNEQFF
>-|-|TRBJ1-2|TRBV19
TGTGCCAGTACCCTAAAACTGGAGGGGTCGGCGATTAACTATGGCTACACCTTC
CASTLKLEGSAINYGYTF
>-|TRBD2|TRBJ2-1|TRBV6-5
TGTGCCAGCGCGGGGCCTAGCGGGAGGAACAATGAGCAGTTCTTC
CASAGPSGRNNEQFF
>-|TRBD2|TRBJ2-3|TRBV7-2
TGTGCCAGCAGCCCTAGGGGGCTAGCGGGAATCCCAGATACGCAGTATTTT
CASSPRGLAGIPDTQYF
>-|TRBD2|TRBJ2-1|TRBV27
TGTGCCAGCAGAATAGCGGGACTAAACTACAATGAGCAGTTCTTC
CASRIAGLNYNEQFF
>-|-|TRBJ1-4|TRBV19
TGTGCCAGTAGTATCAGTACCAATAATGAAAAACTGTTTTTT
CASSISTNNEKLFF
>once|-|TRBJ1-6|TRBV6-6
TGTGCCAGCAGTTTGGGGGGGATCTATAATTCACCCCTCCACTTT
CASSLGGIYNSPLHF
>-|-|TRBJ1-5|TRBV9
TGTGCCAGCAGCGTAGAGGGTGGGCTAAGTCAGCCCCAGCATTTT
CASSVEGGLSQPQHF
>-|TRBD2|TRBJ2-3|TRBV7-2
TGTGCCAGCAGCTTTAGCGGGAAACCCACAGATACGCAGTATTTT
CASSFSGKPTDTQYF
>once|TRBD1|TRBJ2-5|TRBV5-1
TGCGCCAGCAGCTTGGAACGACAGGGTCAAGAGACCCAGTACTTC
CASSLERQGQETQYF
>once|TRBD1|TRBJ1-3|TRBV9
TGTGCCAGCAGCGTAAAGGGACAGGGGGCTGGAAACACCATATATTTT
CASSVKGQGAGNTIYF
>-|TRBD2|TRBJ2-3|TRBV30
TGTGCCTGGATGTTAGCGGGGGGGGCCGGTGGGCAGTATTTT
CAWMLAGGAGGQYF
>once|-|TRBJ2-2|TRBV19
TGTGCCAGTAGTATAGAGAGGGATGCCGGGGAGCTGTTTTTT
CASSIERDAGELFF
>few|-|TRBJ1-6|TRBV11-2
TGTGCCAGCAGCGATCATACAGGGACGGGGAATTCACCCCTCCACTTT
CASSDHTGTGNSPLHF
>-|TRBD1|TRBJ2-7|TRBV5-1
TGCGCCAGCAGCGTTTTGACAGGGCGGGACGAGCAGTACTTC
CASSVLTGRDEQYF
>-|-|TRBJ1-1|TRBV9
TGTGCCAGCAGCGTTACGCCCGTGATGGGGGAGGCTTTCTTT
CASSVTPVMGEAFF
>-|TRBD1|TRBJ2-7|TRBV19
TGTGCCAGTGCCCCGACAGGGGGGTATGGCGAGCAGTACTTC
CASAPTGGYGEQYF
>-|-|TRBJ1-2|TRBV4-1
TGCGCCAGCAGCCAACCCTCCGGACAGTCTAACTATGGCTACACCTTC
CASSQPSGQSNYGYTF
>-|-|TRBJ1-1|TRBV7-2
TGTGCCAGCAGCTTCAGGGACGGAGAGGCTGAAGCTTTCTTT
CASSFRDGEAEAFF
>-|-|TRBJ2-5|TRBV5-4
TGTGCCAGCAGCTTGGAGGGGGGGGGAGAGACCCAGTACTTC
CASSLEGGGETQYF
>-|-|TRBJ2-5|TRBV4-3
TGCGCCAGCAGCCAAGGGTTATCGAGGGGCCAAGAGACCCAGTACTTC
CASSQGLSRGQETQYF
>-|-|TRBJ2-1|TRBV2
TGTGCCACCAGGGGTGACTACTACAATGAGCAGTTCTTC
CATRGDYYNEQFF
>-|-|TRBJ2-2|TRBV11-3
TGTGCCAGCAGCCTGGGACATCGAACCGGGGAGCTGTTTTTT
CASSLGHRTGELFF
>once|TRBD2|TRBJ2-3|TRBV29-1
TGCAGCGTTGGGACTAGCGGAGATACGCAGTATTTT
CSVGTSGDTQYF
>few|-|TRBJ1-1|TRBV7-2
TGTGCCAGCAGCTTAGACAGGGCCGTTAGGGCTGAAGCTTTCTTT
CASSLDRAVRAEAFF
>-|-|TRBJ2-5|TRBV7-2
TGTGCCAGCAGCTTGAAGGGCCGGGGAATAGAGACCCAGTACTTC
CASSLKGRGIETQYF